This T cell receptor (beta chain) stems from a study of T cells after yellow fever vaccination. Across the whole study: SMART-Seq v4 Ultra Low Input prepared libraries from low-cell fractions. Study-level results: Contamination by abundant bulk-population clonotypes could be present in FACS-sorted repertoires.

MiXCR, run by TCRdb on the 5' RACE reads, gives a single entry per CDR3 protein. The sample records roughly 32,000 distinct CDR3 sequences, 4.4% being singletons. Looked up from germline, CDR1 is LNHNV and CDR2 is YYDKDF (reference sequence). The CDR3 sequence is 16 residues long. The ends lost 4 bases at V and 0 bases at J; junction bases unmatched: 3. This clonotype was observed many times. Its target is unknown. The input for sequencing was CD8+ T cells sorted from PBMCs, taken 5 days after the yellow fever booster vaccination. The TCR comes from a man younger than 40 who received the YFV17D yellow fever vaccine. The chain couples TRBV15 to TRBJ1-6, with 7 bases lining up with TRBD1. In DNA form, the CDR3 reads TGTGCCACCAGCACGGGACAGAGCTCCTATAATTCACCCCTCCACTTT. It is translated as CATSTGQSSYNSPLHF.